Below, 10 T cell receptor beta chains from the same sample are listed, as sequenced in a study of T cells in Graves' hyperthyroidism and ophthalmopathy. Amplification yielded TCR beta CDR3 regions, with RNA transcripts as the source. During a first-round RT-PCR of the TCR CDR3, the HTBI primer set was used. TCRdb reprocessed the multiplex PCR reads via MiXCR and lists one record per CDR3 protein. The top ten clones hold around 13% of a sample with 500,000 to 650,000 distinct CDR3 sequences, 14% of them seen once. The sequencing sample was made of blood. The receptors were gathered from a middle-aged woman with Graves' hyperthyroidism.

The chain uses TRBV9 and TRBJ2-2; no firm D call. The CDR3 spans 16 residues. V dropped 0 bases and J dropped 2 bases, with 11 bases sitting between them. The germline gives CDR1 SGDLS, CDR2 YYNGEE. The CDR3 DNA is TGTGCCAGCAGCGTAGGCGGAAATCTTAACACCGGGGAGCTGTTTTTT. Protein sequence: CASSVGGNLNTGELFF.

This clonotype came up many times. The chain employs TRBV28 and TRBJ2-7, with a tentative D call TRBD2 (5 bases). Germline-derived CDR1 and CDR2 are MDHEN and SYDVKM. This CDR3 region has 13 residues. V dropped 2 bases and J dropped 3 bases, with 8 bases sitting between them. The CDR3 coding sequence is TGTGCCAGCAGTTTAGGTCGGGACTACGAGCAGTACTTC. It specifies CASSLGRDYEQYF.

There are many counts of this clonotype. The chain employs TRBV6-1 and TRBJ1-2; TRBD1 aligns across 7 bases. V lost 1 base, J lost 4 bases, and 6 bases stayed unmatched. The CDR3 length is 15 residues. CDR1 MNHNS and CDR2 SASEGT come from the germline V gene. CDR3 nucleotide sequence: TGTGCCAGCAGTGAAGGAACAGGGGACGCCTATGGCTACACCTTC. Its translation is CASSEGTGDAYGYTF.

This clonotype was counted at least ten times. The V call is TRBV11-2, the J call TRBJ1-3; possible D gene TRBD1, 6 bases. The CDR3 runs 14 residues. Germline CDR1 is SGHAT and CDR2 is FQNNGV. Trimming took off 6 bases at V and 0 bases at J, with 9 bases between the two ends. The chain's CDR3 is CASRQQGSGNTIYF. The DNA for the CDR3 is TGTGCCAGCAGACAACAGGGCTCTGGAAACACCATATATTTT.

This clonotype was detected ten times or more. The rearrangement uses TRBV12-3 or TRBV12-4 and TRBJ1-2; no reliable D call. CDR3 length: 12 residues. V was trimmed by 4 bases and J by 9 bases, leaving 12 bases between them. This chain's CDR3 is CASSSSTESYTF. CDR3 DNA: TGTGCCAGCAGTTCCTCGACCGAGAGCTACACCTTC.

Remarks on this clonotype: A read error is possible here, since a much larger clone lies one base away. CDR3 residues: CSARDAGPGAQEAQYF. In DNA form, the CDR3 reads TGCAGTGCTAGAGATGCAGGCCCGGGGGCACAAGAGGCCCAGTACTTC. The rearrangement uses TRBV20-1 and TRBJ2-5, with D perhaps being TRBD1 or TRBD2 (6 bases each). CDR1 and CDR2 from the germline V gene are DFQATT and SNEGSKA (reference sequence). This CDR3 contains 16 residues.

This chain's CDR3 is CASSPPSAGGPKDEQFF. The CDR3 DNA is TGTGCCAGCAGCCCCCCGTCGGCGGGAGGGCCTAAAGATGAGCAGTTCTTC. The chain joins TRBV7-9 to TRBJ2-1, with TRBD2 matching 9 bases. Per germline, CDR1 SEHNR and CDR2 FQNEAQ (reference sequence). The CDR3 totals 17 residues. The V segment lost 5 bases and the J segment 8 bases; nucleotides outside the gene matches: 16.

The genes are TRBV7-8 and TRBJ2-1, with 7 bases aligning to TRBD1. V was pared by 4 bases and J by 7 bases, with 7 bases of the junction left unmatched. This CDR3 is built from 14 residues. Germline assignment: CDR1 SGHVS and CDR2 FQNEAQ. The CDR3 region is CASSSQTGRNEQFF. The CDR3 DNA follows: TGTGCCAGCAGCTCTCAGACAGGGCGGAATGAGCAGTTCTTC.

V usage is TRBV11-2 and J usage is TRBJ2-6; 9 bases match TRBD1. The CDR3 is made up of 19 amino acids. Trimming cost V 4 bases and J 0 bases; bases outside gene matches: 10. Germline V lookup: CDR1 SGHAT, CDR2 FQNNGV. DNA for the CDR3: TGTGCCAGCAGCTCATGGGACAGGGAAGAACTCTCTGGGGCCAACGTCCTGACTTTC. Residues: CASSSWDREELSGANVLTF.

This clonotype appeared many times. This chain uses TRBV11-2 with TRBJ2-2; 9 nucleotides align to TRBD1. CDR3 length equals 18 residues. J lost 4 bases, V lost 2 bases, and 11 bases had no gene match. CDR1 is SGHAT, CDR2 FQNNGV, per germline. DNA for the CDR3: TGTGCCAGCAGCTTACTTACAGGGGGCACACTCCCCACCGGGGAGCTGTTTTTT. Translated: CASSLLTGGTLPTGELFF.